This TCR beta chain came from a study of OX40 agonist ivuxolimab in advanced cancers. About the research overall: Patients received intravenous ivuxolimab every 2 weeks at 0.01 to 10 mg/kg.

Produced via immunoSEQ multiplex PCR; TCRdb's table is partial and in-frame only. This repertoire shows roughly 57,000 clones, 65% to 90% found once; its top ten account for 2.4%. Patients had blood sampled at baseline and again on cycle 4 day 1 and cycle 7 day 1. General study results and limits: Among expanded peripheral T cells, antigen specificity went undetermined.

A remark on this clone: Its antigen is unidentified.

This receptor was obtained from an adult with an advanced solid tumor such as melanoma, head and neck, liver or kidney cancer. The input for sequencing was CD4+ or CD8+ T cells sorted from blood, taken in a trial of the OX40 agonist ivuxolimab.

CDR3 nucleotides: TGTGCCAGCAGCTTGTGGTCCGGGGGGTTGGGCACAGATACGCAGTATTTT. Residues: CASSLWSGGLGTDTQYF. V usage is TRBV5-4 and J usage is TRBJ2-3; 7 nucleotides line up with TRBD2. The CDR3 loop spans 17 amino acids. Germline-derived CDR1 and CDR2 are SGHNT and YYREEE (reference sequence). With 1 base clipped from V and 1 base from J, the junction kept 9 bases outside the gene matches.